These 15 T cell receptor beta chains came from one sample sequenced in a study of CD8 T cells in ankylosing spondylitis. TCRdb analysed the 5' RACE reads with MiXCR anew, one entry per CDR3 protein. Of 180,000 or so distinct CDR3 sequences in the sample, roughly 12% are singletons; the top ten hold around 29%. The sample taken for sequencing was blood, either unsorted or a sorted T cell fraction (not recorded which). All receptors derive from a male donor with ankylosing spondylitis or in good health (not recorded which).

This clonotype was counted at least ten times. This sequence joins TRBV12-3 or TRBV12-4 and TRBJ2-2, with a tentative D call TRBD2 (6 bases). CDR3 length equals 15 residues. V was clipped by 1 base and J by 4 bases, with 10 bases between them. The CDR3, as DNA: TGTGCCAGCAGTTTAGGCGGGGCTAGCACCGGGGAGCTGTTTTTT. As protein: CASSLGGASTGELFF.

There are many counts of this clonotype. Written as DNA, the CDR3 is TGTGCCAGCAGTTCACTAAGGACAGGGGGGCTTAGCACAGATACGCAGTATTTT. It is translated as CASSSLRTGGLSTDTQYF. The rearrangement joins TRBV27 to TRBJ2-3; 10 positions match TRBD1. Germline V lookup: CDR1 MNHEY, CDR2 SMNVEV (reference sequence). This CDR3 comprises 18 residues. J gave up 0 bases and V 4 bases, and 10 bases lay outside the gene matches.

About this clonotype: Since a much larger clone is just one base distant, this may be a read error. This chain links TRBV12-3 or TRBV12-4 with TRBJ2-1; D gene uncertain. This CDR3 has 11 residues. Trimming removed 5 bases from V and 9 bases from J, with 8 bases in between. The CDR3 sequence is CASSHGSEQFF. The CDR3 DNA is TGTGCCAGCAGTCATGGTAGTGAGCAGTTCTTC.

This clonotype occurred a few times. The J gene is TRBJ2-5, the V gene TRBV5-1; 8 nucleotides agree with TRBD1. The CDR3 loop spans 16 amino acids. Unmatched junction bases numbered 13, after V lost 6 bases and J lost 3 bases. The germline V gene has CDR1 SGHRS and CDR2 YFSETQ. CDR3 loop: CASKIRTGLFEETQYF. In DNA form, the CDR3 reads TGCGCCAGCAAGATTCGGACAGGGTTATTTGAAGAGACCCAGTACTTC.

This clonotype was counted a few times. V and J are TRBV7-6 and TRBJ2-7; D is unclear. Germline-derived CDR1 and CDR2 are SGHVS and FNYEAQ. This CDR3 is built from 13 residues. V was trimmed by 5 bases and J by 4 bases, leaving 12 bases between them. In nucleotides, the CDR3 is TGTGCCAGCAGCCCGGGCCGTAATTACGAGCAGTACTTC. It yields the protein CASSPGRNYEQYF.

This clonotype was recorded many times. This chain connects TRBV12-3 or TRBV12-4 to TRBJ1-2, with 7 bases lining up with TRBD1. The CDR3 runs to 13 residues. Germline trimming cut 8 bases from V and 7 bases from J; bases unmatched to any gene: 10. CDR3 residues: CASGGDRAAGYTF. The CDR3 DNA is TGTGCCAGCGGGGGTGACAGGGCCGCTGGCTACACCTTC.

On this clonotype: One end of the junction fails to match germline, which may point to a read error. The chain carries TRBV5-5 and TRBJ2-1; D gene unclear. CDR1 SGHKS and CDR2 YYEKEE come from the germline V gene (reference sequence). This CDR3 region has 14 residues. The CDR3 DNA sequence: TGTGCCATCAGCTCCGGGCTCGTCGCCAATGAGCAGTTCTTC. Protein sequence: CAISSGLVANEQFF.

This clonotype appeared many times. V gene TRBV12-3 or TRBV12-4 combines with J gene TRBJ1-5, with D maybe TRBD1 (5 bases). Trimming stripped 6 bases from V and 6 bases from J, with 18 bases between. This CDR3 comprises 15 residues. CDR3 residues: CASRIGVSRGQPQHF. CDR3 DNA sequence: TGTGCCAGCAGAATAGGGGTGAGCCGGGGTCAGCCCCAGCATTTT.

The chain carries TRBV7-9 and TRBJ2-7, with D perhaps matching TRBD1 or TRBD2 (5 bases each). The V gene's germline CDR1 is SEHNR and CDR2 FQNEAQ (reference sequence). The CDR3 covers 13 residues. Trimming stripped 5 bases from V and 3 bases from J, with 11 bases between. The CDR3 loop reads CASSPGTDYEQYF. CDR3 coding DNA: TGTGCCAGCAGCCCCGGGACCGACTACGAGCAGTACTTC.

This clonotype was detected many times. The chain uses TRBV9 and TRBJ2-7; possibly TRBD2 for D (5 bases). V lost 0 bases, J lost 7 bases, and 20 bases lay in between. CDR3 length: 16 residues. CDR1 SGDLS and CDR2 YYNGEE come from the germline V gene. The CDR3 sequence is CASSVDSRGGWDEQYF. In DNA, the CDR3 is TGTGCCAGCAGCGTAGACTCCAGAGGAGGCTGGGATGAGCAGTACTTC.

The chain has TRBV7-9 and TRBJ1-5; 11 bases are a match to TRBD1. J was trimmed by 7 bases and V by 5 bases; bases with no gene match: 7. The CDR3 has 15 amino acids. The germline V gene has CDR1 SEHNR and CDR2 FQNEAQ (reference sequence). The CDR3 sequence: CASSLGQGGVQPQHF. The CDR3 DNA reads TGTGCCAGCAGCCTGGGACAGGGGGGTGTACAGCCCCAGCATTTT.

This clonotype was recorded at least ten times. J is TRBJ2-1 and V is TRBV3-1, with TRBD2 identical over 9 bases. This CDR3 is 14 amino acids long. J gave up 6 bases and V 4 bases, and 4 bases lay outside the gene matches. The V gene's germline CDR1 is LGHDT and CDR2 YNNKEL (reference sequence). DNA of the CDR3: TGTGCCAGCAGCCTTAGCGGGAGCGGCAATGAGCAGTTCTTC. Its protein is CASSLSGSGNEQFF.

This clonotype was observed at least ten times. The genes are TRBV6-1 and TRBJ1-1; D gene ambiguous. Trimming took 3 bases from V and 11 from J, leaving 10 bases between them. The CDR3 totals 11 residues. CDR1 is MNHNS and CDR2 is SASEGT in the germline V gene. The CDR3: CASSDPYGAFF. The CDR3 region has the DNA TGTGCCAGCAGTGACCCCTACGGGGCTTTCTTT.

Ten or more counts support this clonotype. V is TRBV6-1 and J is TRBJ2-2, with a weak D call TRBD2 (6 bases). The CDR3 runs 15 residues. The V end lost 0 bases, the J end lost 13 bases, and 18 bases lay between the germline ends. Germline V gives CDR1 MNHNS, CDR2 SASEGT. The CDR3 region is CASSEASSGSGGLFF. The CDR3 DNA reads TGTGCCAGCAGTGAAGCGAGTAGCGGCTCCGGAGGGCTGTTTTTT.

V and J are TRBV5-1 and TRBJ2-5; 11 positions match TRBD1. With 5 bases clipped from V and 6 bases from J, the junction kept 9 bases outside the gene matches. Looked up from germline, CDR1 is SGHRS and CDR2 is YFSETQ. CDR3 length equals 15 residues. Here the CDR3 DNA reads TGCGCCAGCAGACCCTCCGGGACAGGGGGTCAGACCCAGTACTTC. Translation: CASRPSGTGGQTQYF.